This TCR beta chain was sequenced for a study of tumor and adjacent non-tumor tissue in lung cancer. Study-level background: Patients comprised approximately eleven adenocarcinoma, 2 squamous cell carcinoma and 1 small cell lung cancer. Patients were aged about 30 to 85, roughly 9 men and about five women, stage I to III. On average, productive TCRbeta reads reached 4 million to 5 million per sample.

The germline gives CDR1 MNHEY, CDR2 SVGAGI. The CDR3 contains 14 residues. A modified ARM-PCR protocol with three rounds of nested PCR amplified TCRbeta. TCRdb reanalysed the multiplex PCR reads using MiXCR and keeps one entry per CDR3 protein. The sample lists 120,000 or so distinct CDR3 sequences, under 90% occurring once. This sample's RNA came from whole unsorted tissue. Notes on the study in general: Tumor repertoires had a smaller top 100 clone share than normal lung.

Remarks on this clonotype: Its antigen is undetermined. This is likely a read error, given that the CDR3 carries no conserved phenylalanine or tryptophan at its end.

The specimen was lung tumor tissue. The chain joins TRBV6-5 to TRBJ1-3; no reliable D call. This receptor was taken from a man in his 70s with non-small cell lung cancer. The CDR3 bases are TGTGCTAGCAGCAGGACGGTCTCTGGAAACACCATATATTCT. Translating gives CASSRTVSGNTIYS.